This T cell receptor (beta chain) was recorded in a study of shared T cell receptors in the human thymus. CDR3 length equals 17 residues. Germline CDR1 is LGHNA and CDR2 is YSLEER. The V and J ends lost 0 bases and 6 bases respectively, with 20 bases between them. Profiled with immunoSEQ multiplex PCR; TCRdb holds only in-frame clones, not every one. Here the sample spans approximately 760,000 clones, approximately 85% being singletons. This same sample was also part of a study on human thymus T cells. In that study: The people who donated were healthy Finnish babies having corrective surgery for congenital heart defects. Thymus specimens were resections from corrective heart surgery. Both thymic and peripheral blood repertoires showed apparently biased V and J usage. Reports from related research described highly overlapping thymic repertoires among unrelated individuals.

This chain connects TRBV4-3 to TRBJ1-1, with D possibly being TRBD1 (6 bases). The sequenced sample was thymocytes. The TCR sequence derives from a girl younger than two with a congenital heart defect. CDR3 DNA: TGCGCCAGCAGCCAAGAAGGGGGGGGCAGGGTGCCCCCTGAAGCTTTCTTT. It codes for CASSQEGGGRVPPEAFF.